Presented here are 19 T cell receptor beta chains from one specimen sequenced in a study of T cells after yellow fever vaccination. One entry per CDR3 protein, called by TCRdb with MiXCR from the 5' RACE reads. The top ten clones hold under 15% of a sample with around 600,000 distinct CDR3 sequences, about 12% of them seen once. The sample here was PBMCs, taken on the day of the yellow fever booster vaccination. These receptors were collected from a man between 25 and 39 years old who received the YFV17D yellow fever vaccine.

This clonotype was counted a few times. The chain is built from TRBV25-1 and TRBJ2-2; weak D call: TRBD1 (6 bases). This CDR3 contains 14 residues. Trimming left V 6 bases short and J 3 bases short, with 11 bases between. Germline V CDR1 and CDR2: MGHDK, SYGVNS. For the CDR3, the DNA is TGTGCCAGCAGAGGGGGTGCGGACACCGGGGAGCTGTTTTTT. Encoded protein: CASRGGADTGELFF.

The chain carries TRBV4-3 and TRBJ2-4; D possibly corresponds to TRBD2 (6 bases). The ends were cut back, 0 bases at V and 2 bases at J, with 11 bases in the middle. There are 16 residues in the CDR3. The germline CDR1 and CDR2 sequences are LGHNA and YSLEER. CDR3 in DNA: TGCGCCAGCAGCCAAGAGCTGCGGGGAACCAAAAACATTCAGTACTTC. The encoded protein is CASSQELRGTKNIQYF.

The rearrangement joins TRBV6-1 to TRBJ1-1, with D hard to call. Trimming removed 5 bases from V and 3 bases from J, with 16 bases in between. There are 15 residues in the CDR3. From germline, CDR1 is MNHNS and CDR2 SASEGT. The CDR3 loop reads CASSPRVNGYTEAFF. The CDR3, as DNA: TGTGCCAGCAGTCCCCGGGTCAACGGGTACACTGAAGCTTTCTTT.

The chain joins TRBV5-1 to TRBJ2-1; TRBD1 matches at 10 bases. Germline-derived CDR1 and CDR2 are SGHRS and YFSETQ. There are 15 residues in the CDR3. V lost 3 bases to trimming and J lost 7 bases; unmatched junction nucleotides: 7. CDR3 amino acids: CASSYGQGVENEQFF. The CDR3, as DNA: TGCGCCAGCAGCTATGGACAGGGGGTTGAAAATGAGCAGTTCTTC.

This clonotype has ten or more counts. In nucleotides, the CDR3 is TGTGCCACCAGCTTCTACAGGGGCGAGCAGTACTTC. This gives the protein CATSFYRGEQYF. The V and J genes are TRBV15 and TRBJ2-7; 7 bases line up with TRBD1. Unmatched junction bases numbered 4, after V lost 5 bases and J lost 6 bases. The CDR3 extends over 12 amino acids. Germline V CDR1 and CDR2: LNHNV, YYDKDF (reference sequence).

This chain joins TRBV6-5 and TRBJ2-7, with D maybe TRBD2 (5 bases). V dropped 1 base and J dropped 4 bases, with 14 bases sitting between them. Germline values: CDR1 MNHEY, CDR2 SVGAGI. CDR3 length equals 15 residues. CDR3: CASSYFEGAGYEQYF. Written as DNA, the CDR3 is TGTGCCAGCAGTTACTTTGAGGGAGCCGGGTACGAGCAGTACTTC.

This clonotype was observed a handful of times. A read error may explain this, as a much larger clone is one base away. The V and J genes are TRBV20-1 and TRBJ2-7; D gene unclear. The germline gives CDR1 DFQATT, CDR2 SNEGSKA (reference sequence). The CDR3 totals 16 residues. CDR3 loop: CCARDMRGESSYEQYF. CDR3 DNA sequence: TGCTGTGCTAGAGATATGAGAGGCGAAAGCTCCTACGAGCAGTACTTC.

The chain couples TRBV10-2 to TRBJ1-2; D unresolved. V gave up 5 bases and J gave up 2 bases, with 9 bases separating them. CDR1 is WSHSY, CDR2 SAAADI, per germline. The CDR3 spans 13 residues. This CDR3 reads CASSTVGNYGYTF. The CDR3 coding sequence is TGCGCCAGCAGTACGGTGGGGAACTATGGCTACACCTTC.

The chain is built from TRBV29-1 and TRBJ2-3, with 9 nucleotides matching TRBD1. This CDR3 is 13 amino acids long. Germline CDR1 and CDR2: SQVTM and ANQGSEA. This CDR3 is CTHGTGLTDTQYF. The CDR3 DNA sequence: TGCACCCACGGGACAGGGCTCACAGATACGCAGTATTTT.

V and J are TRBV11-2 and TRBJ2-3; D unclear. Trimming removed 1 base at V and 1 base at J, with 9 bases between. There are 15 residues in the CDR3. From germline, CDR1 is SGHAT and CDR2 FQNNGV. The DNA of the CDR3 is TGTGCCAGCAGCTTAGCCTGGCAGGGCACAGATACGCAGTATTTT. The encoded protein is CASSLAWQGTDTQYF.

This clonotype has just a few counts. The V and J genes are TRBV7-2 and TRBJ2-1; unclear D gene. Germline loops: CDR1 SGHTA, CDR2 FQGNSA. The CDR3 contains 13 residues. V dropped 2 bases and J dropped 6 bases, with 8 bases sitting between them. The CDR3 protein is CASSLPPGNEQFF. The CDR3 DNA is TGTGCCAGCAGCTTACCCCCCGGCAATGAGCAGTTCTTC.

This clonotype has a handful of counts. CDR3 amino acids: CSALVGGRAKDTQYF. As DNA, the CDR3 is TGCAGTGCTCTCGTAGGCGGGAGGGCCAAAGATACGCAGTATTTT. The V and J genes are TRBV20-1 and TRBJ2-3; TRBD2 aligns across 9 bases. Unmatched junction bases numbered 11, after V lost 5 bases and J lost 5 bases. Germline lookup yields CDR1 DFQATT and CDR2 SNEGSKA (reference sequence). The CDR3 covers 15 residues.

This clonotype was counted only a few times. V is TRBV6-1 and J is TRBJ2-1; TRBD2 agrees at 8 bases. The CDR3 sequence is 17 residues long. The junction had 10 bases not matched to a gene; V was cut back by 6 bases and J by 0 bases. CDR1 and CDR2 (germline): MNHNS, SASEGT. The CDR3 loop reads CASSPTAGTSSYNEQFF. The CDR3 coding sequence is TGTGCCAGCAGCCCAACCGCCGGGACTAGCTCCTACAATGAGCAGTTCTTC.

The rearrangement links TRBV29-1 to TRBJ2-1; D uncertain. This CDR3 comprises 13 residues. V shed 6 bases and J shed 5 bases, with 14 bases lying between them. Germline V gene lookup returns CDR1 SQVTM and CDR2 ANQGSEA. The CDR3 sequence: CSVDSGSHNEQFF. The CDR3, as DNA: TGCAGCGTAGATAGTGGTTCCCACAATGAGCAGTTCTTC.

A few counts support this clonotype. This rearrangement joins TRBV24-1 to TRBJ2-7; 8 nucleotides match TRBD1. CDR3 length equals 13 residues. Germline loops: CDR1 KGHDR, CDR2 SFDVKD. J lost 4 bases, V lost 4 bases, and 2 bases had no gene match. Here the CDR3 DNA reads TGTGCCACCAGTGACCGGACAGGGTACGAGCAGTACTTC. As protein: CATSDRTGYEQYF.

This clonotype occurred many times. V usage is TRBV11-2 and J usage is TRBJ2-1, with 15 bases that match TRBD2. V dropped 5 bases and J dropped 7; count of bases not matched to a gene: 6. The length of the CDR3 is 16 residues. Germline V gene data show CDR1 as SGHAT and CDR2 as FQNNGV. The CDR3 reads CASSPGLAGGQNEQFF. As DNA, the CDR3 is TGTGCCAGCAGCCCGGGACTAGCGGGAGGCCAAAATGAGCAGTTCTTC.

This chain connects TRBV7-2 to TRBJ2-5; a weak D match, TRBD2 (6 bases). CDR1 SGHTA and CDR2 FQGNSA come from the germline V gene. The V gene lost 2 bases and the J gene lost 4 bases, with 14 bases spanning the gap. The CDR3 is made up of 15 amino acids. CDR3 nucleotide sequence: TGTGCCAGCAGCTTAATCGGCAGCGGGCGAGAGACCCAGTACTTC. This translates into CASSLIGSGRETQYF.

The CDR3 protein is CASSLVLTEAFF. DNA of the CDR3: TGTGCCAGCAGCTTAGTTCTCACTGAAGCTTTCTTT. V usage is TRBV7-9 and J usage is TRBJ1-1; the D is unclear. The CDR3 is 12 amino acids. Germline CDR1 and CDR2: SEHNR and FQNEAQ (reference sequence). V was shortened by 1 base and J by 4 bases, with 4 bases between the two germline ends.

This clonotype has a handful of counts. The CDR3 region has the DNA TGCAGTGCCAGCACCGCAACACACCTCGAGTCCGAGCAGTACTTC. Residues: CSASTATHLESEQYF. V is TRBV20-1 and J is TRBJ2-7; D is ambiguous. The germline V and J ends were trimmed by 6 bases and 6 bases, with 24 bases remaining between them. The V gene's germline CDR1 is DFQATT and CDR2 SNEGSKA (reference sequence). The CDR3 is 15 residues long.